Presented here are 32 T cell receptor beta chains from one specimen sequenced in a study of T cell changes during pregnancy in multiple sclerosis. TCRdb's table, derived via immunoSEQ multiplex PCR, lists solely in-frame clones and lacks some. This table holds tens of thousands of clones, 85% to 95% found once. Material: CD4+ T cells from peripheral blood mononuclear cells, obtained in the second trimester of pregnancy. The receptor set was obtained from a female donor with multiple sclerosis, enrolled in a pregnancy study.

The V call is TRBV10-3, the J call TRBJ1-1; a possible D gene is TRBD1 (5 bases). CDR1 and CDR2 (germline): ENHRY, SYGVKD. The CDR3 sequence is 14 residues long. Trimming shortened V by 4 bases and J by 3 bases, and 12 bases separated the two germline ends. The CDR3 DNA sequence: TGTGCCATCAGTGCCGCTCGGGGGGACACTGAAGCTTTCTTT. Residues: CAISAARGDTEAFF.

The V and J genes are TRBV10-3 and TRBJ1-1, with 9 nucleotides matching TRBD1. This CDR3 is 13 amino acids long. V shed 5 bases and J 7 bases; nucleotides not matched to a gene: 5. Germline lookup yields CDR1 ENHRY and CDR2 SYGVKD. As DNA, the CDR3 is TGTGCCATCAGTTTGACGGGACAGGGTGAAGCTTTCTTT. This encodes CAISLTGQGEAFF.

This clone was detected only a few times. This chain joins TRBV29-1 and TRBJ2-6, with D perhaps matching TRBD2 (5 bases). The CDR3 contains 14 residues. Trimming pared 6 bases from V and 5 bases from J, leaving 14 bases between. From germline, CDR1 is SQVTM and CDR2 ANQGSEA. CDR3 sequence reads: CSVGSTDRANVLTF. Here the CDR3 DNA reads TGCAGCGTGGGGAGCACGGACCGGGCCAACGTCCTGACTTTC.

This sequence joins TRBV29-1 and TRBJ1-2, with TRBD1 matching over 7 bases. V dropped 6 bases and J dropped 4; count of bases not matched to a gene: 5. Germline-derived CDR1 and CDR2 are SQVTM and ANQGSEA. The length of the CDR3 is 12 residues. The CDR3 sequence is CSVRTGAYGYTF. CDR3 nucleotides: TGCAGCGTCCGGACAGGTGCCTATGGCTACACCTTC.

CDR3 sequence (DNA): TGTGCCAGCAGGCAGGCTGAGGGTGAGCAGTTCTTC. Its translation is CASRQAEGEQFF. The chain uses TRBV27 and TRBJ2-1, with D maybe TRBD2 (5 bases). V was shortened by 6 bases and J by 9 bases, with 12 bases between the two germline ends. The CDR3 consists of 12 residues. Germline assignment: CDR1 MNHEY and CDR2 SMNVEV (reference sequence).

The chain employs TRBV6-5 and TRBJ1-6; 7 bases are shared with TRBD1. The CDR3 length is 16 residues. Trimming took 4 bases from V and 2 from J; bases not matched to a gene: 5. CDR1 is MNHEY, CDR2 SVGAGI, per germline. The CDR3 spells CASSSYRGAYNSPLHF. In DNA, the CDR3 is TGTGCCAGCAGTTCCTACAGGGGAGCCTATAATTCACCCCTCCACTTT.

The chain combines TRBV7-9 with TRBJ2-2; D is possibly TRBD1 (6 bases). From germline, CDR1 is SEHNR and CDR2 FQNEAQ (reference sequence). Trimming removed 4 bases at V and 6 bases at J, with 12 bases between. CDR3 size: 14 residues. The DNA for the CDR3 is TGTGCCAGCAGCTCAACCGGACAGTCCGGGGAGCTGTTTTTT. As protein: CASSSTGQSGELFF.

This chain links TRBV6-6 with TRBJ2-5; TRBD2 matches 9 bases. V dropped 3 bases and J dropped 2; count of bases not matched to a gene: 1. The germline CDR1 and CDR2 sequences are MNHNY and SVGAGI (reference sequence). This CDR3 spans 14 amino acids. CDR3 protein: CASSYLAGQETQYF. CDR3 coding DNA: TGTGCCAGCAGTTATCTAGCGGGGCAAGAGACCCAGTACTTC.

This clone occurred once. The chain joins TRBV11-2 to TRBJ2-7; D is unresolved. Germline V CDR1 and CDR2: SGHAT, FQNNGV. Trimming shortened V by 1 base and J by 7 bases, and 11 bases separated the two germline ends. CDR3 size: 13 residues. In DNA form, the CDR3 reads TGTGCCAGCAGCTTAGTCCAGGTTCTTGAGCAGTACTTC. Its protein product is CASSLVQVLEQYF.

V gene TRBV5-6 combines with J gene TRBJ1-6; no clear D. Germline values: CDR1 SGHDT, CDR2 YYEEEE. The CDR3 totals 15 residues. The V end lost 4 bases, the J end lost 0 bases, and 8 bases lay between the germline ends. CDR3: CASSHESSYNSPLHF. The CDR3 DNA reads TGTGCCAGCAGCCATGAGAGCTCCTATAATTCACCCCTCCACTTT. The variable domain in full, completed from reference TRBV5-6 and TRBJ1-6, reads DAGVTQSPTHLIKTRGQQVTLRCSPKSGHDTVSWYQQALGQGPQFIFQYYEEEERQRGNFPDRFSGHQFPNYSSELNVNALLLGDSALYLCASSHESSYNSPLHFGNGTRLTVT.

The J gene is TRBJ1-4, the V gene TRBV5-1; D unresolved. Trimming stripped 2 bases from V and 1 base from J, with 6 bases between. This CDR3 comprises 14 residues. From germline, CDR1 is SGHRS and CDR2 YFSETQ. The DNA of the CDR3 is TGCGCCAGCAGCTTCTCAGGAACTAATGAAAAACTGTTTTTT. Translation: CASSFSGTNEKLFF.

The rearrangement joins TRBV4-2 to TRBJ2-7, with D tentatively TRBD1 (5 bases). CDR3 length: 14 amino acids. CDR1 and CDR2 (germline): LGHNA, YNFKEQ. Trimming shortened V by 4 bases and J by 4 bases, and 14 bases separated the two germline ends. The CDR3 reads CASSLRGGAYEQYF. CDR3 DNA sequence: TGTGCCAGCAGCCTAAGGGGTGGTGCATACGAGCAGTACTTC.

CDR3: CASSSRLAGGNEQFF. As DNA, the CDR3 is TGTGCCAGCAGCTCAAGACTAGCGGGGGGGAATGAGCAGTTCTTC. The gene calls are TRBV7-2 and TRBJ2-1; 14 nucleotides align to TRBD2. Germline-derived CDR1 and CDR2 are SGHTA and FQGNSA. The trim removed 4 bases at V and 7 bases at J, leaving 3 bases unmatched. The CDR3 extends over 15 amino acids.

V and J are TRBV7-6 and TRBJ1-5; 11 bases match TRBD1. This CDR3 is built from 16 residues. Germline V gene sequence: CDR1 SGHVS, CDR2 FNYEAQ. V was clipped by 5 bases and J by 1 base; unmatched bases: 4. In DNA form, the CDR3 reads TGTGCCAGCAGCGTTGGGACAGGGGGAAGCAATCAGCCCCAGCATTTT. Translated: CASSVGTGGSNQPQHF.

J is TRBJ2-7 and V is TRBV2; 7 positions match TRBD1. The CDR3 totals 13 residues. The V gene's germline CDR1 is SNHLY and CDR2 FYNNEI. V shed 6 bases, J shed 5 bases, and the junction held 7 bases outside the gene matches. CDR3 amino acids: CASRTGSENEQYF. The DNA for the CDR3 is TGTGCCAGCAGGACAGGGTCGGAAAACGAGCAGTACTTC.

The chain has TRBV6-5 and TRBJ1-1; D might be TRBD1 (5 bases). CDR3 length: 15 amino acids. Germline CDR1 is MNHEY and CDR2 is SVGAGI. Between the trimmed V and J ends, which lost 2 bases and 2 bases, there was a span of 12 bases. The CDR3 sequence is CASSYVGQLNTEAFF. The CDR3 DNA follows: TGTGCCAGCAGTTACGTAGGACAACTCAACACTGAAGCTTTCTTT.

The V call is TRBV5-1, the J call TRBJ2-7, with a possible D match to TRBD2 (6 bases). The CDR3 loop spans 15 amino acids. V gave up 4 bases and J gave up 6 bases, with 20 bases separating them. Germline V CDR1 and CDR2: SGHRS, YFSETQ. Written as DNA, the CDR3 is TGCGCCAGCAGCCTTCCCTCGGGGCAGGGAGGCGAGCAGTACTTC. It is translated as CASSLPSGQGGEQYF. Supplemented by reference TRBV5-1 and TRBJ2-7, the full variable domain reads KAGVTQTPRYLIKTRGQQVTLSCSPISGHRSVSWYQQTPGQGLQFLFEYFSETQRNKGNFPGRFSGRQFSNSRSEMNVSTLELGDSALYLCASSLPSGQGGEQYFGPGTRLTVT.

CDR3 sequence (DNA): TGCGCCAGCAGCCGGAGGAAAGGGGACAGGGTAAACAATGAGCAGTTCTTC. It codes for CASSRRKGDRVNNEQFF. This chain uses TRBV5-1 with TRBJ2-1, with 9 bases identical to TRBD1. The CDR3 totals 17 residues. V lost 4 bases and J lost 5; bases outside the gene matches: 13. CDR1 and CDR2 from the germline V gene are SGHRS and YFSETQ.

The V call is TRBV7-2, the J call TRBJ2-5, with a possible D match to TRBD2 (8 bases). Per germline, CDR1 SGHTA and CDR2 FQGNSA. V dropped 4 bases and J dropped 2 bases, with 17 bases sitting between them. The CDR3 contains 16 residues. Here the CDR3 reads CASSSGGGQLQETQYF. The DNA of the CDR3 is TGTGCCAGCAGCTCGGGGGGGGGACAGCTACAAGAGACCCAGTACTTC. The variable domain in full, completed from reference TRBV7-2 and TRBJ2-5, reads GAGVSQSPSNKVTEKGKDVELRCDPISGHTALYWYRQSLGQGLEFLIYFQGNSAPDKSGLPSDRFSAERTGGSVSTLTIQRTQQEDSAVYLCASSSGGGQLQETQYFGPGTRLLVL.

The chain combines TRBV2 with TRBJ2-2; TRBD1 agrees at 8 bases. The V segment lost 3 bases and the J segment 0 bases; nucleotides outside the gene matches: 0. CDR1 SNHLY and CDR2 FYNNEI come from the germline V gene. This CDR3 region has 15 residues. This CDR3 reads CASSEDRANTGELFF. The CDR3 coding sequence is TGTGCCAGCAGTGAGGACAGGGCGAACACCGGGGAGCTGTTTTTT.

This rearrangement joins TRBV5-1 to TRBJ1-1; 12 bases align to TRBD1. Trimming at V came to 3 bases and at J to 8 bases, leaving 2 bases not matched to a gene. CDR3 size: 13 residues. Germline V CDR1 and CDR2: SGHRS, YFSETQ. CDR3 in DNA: TGCGCCAGCAGCTGGGGGACAGGGGGCGAAGCTTTCTTT. Translation: CASSWGTGGEAFF. Full variable domain (remainder filled in from reference TRBV5-1 and TRBJ1-1): KAGVTQTPRYLIKTRGQQVTLSCSPISGHRSVSWYQQTPGQGLQFLFEYFSETQRNKGNFPGRFSGRQFSNSRSEMNVSTLELGDSALYLCASSWGTGGEAFFGQGTRLTVV.

J is TRBJ1-1 and V is TRBV11-3, with D uncertain. V lost 1 base and J lost 3, with 12 bases in between. The germline CDR1 and CDR2 sequences are SGHNT and YENEEA. The CDR3 totals 15 residues. The chain's CDR3 is CASSLGIGRDTEAFF. As DNA, the CDR3 is TGTGCCAGCAGCTTAGGTATCGGGAGGGACACTGAAGCTTTCTTT.

This chain joins TRBV7-9 and TRBJ2-7, with TRBD1 matching over 9 bases. CDR3 length: 15 amino acids. Germline CDR1 SEHNR, CDR2 FQNEAQ (reference sequence). Trimming at V came to 3 bases and at J to 6 bases, leaving 9 bases not matched to a gene. For the CDR3, the DNA is TGTGCCAGCAGCTTGACAGGGGGGCCTCCCCTCGAGCAGTACTTC. It codes for CASSLTGGPPLEQYF.

This clone is medium-sized by share. The rearrangement links TRBV7-9 to TRBJ2-1, with TRBD2 as a possible D gene (7 bases). Per germline, CDR1 SEHNR and CDR2 FQNEAQ (reference sequence). This CDR3 spans 16 amino acids. Trimming stripped 3 bases from V and 4 bases from J, with 16 bases between. CDR3 residues: CASSFHEGGRYNEQFF. The CDR3 nucleotides read TGTGCCAGCAGCTTCCATGAGGGGGGGCGGTACAATGAGCAGTTCTTC.

The chain is built from TRBV19 and TRBJ2-5; 7 bases agree with TRBD2. J was trimmed by 7 bases and V by 5 bases; bases with no gene match: 10. Germline V gene sequence: CDR1 LNHDA, CDR2 SQIVND (reference sequence). The CDR3 is made up of 14 amino acids. The CDR3 is CASSATGTGGTQYF. Written as DNA, the CDR3 is TGTGCCAGTAGTGCCACAGGCACGGGGGGGACCCAGTACTTC.

This chain connects TRBV5-1 to TRBJ2-1; 15 bases fit TRBD2. The CDR3 runs to 14 residues. J lost 6 bases, V lost 7 bases, and 2 bases had no gene match. Germline-derived CDR1 and CDR2 are SGHRS and YFSETQ. In DNA, the CDR3 is TGCGCCAGCGGACTAGCGGGGGGGTCCAATGAGCAGTTCTTC. Translation gives CASGLAGGSNEQFF.

The V and J genes are TRBV5-1 and TRBJ1-4; 10 bases are shared with TRBD1. The V gene's germline CDR1 is SGHRS and CDR2 YFSETQ. V dropped 7 bases and J dropped 5; count of bases not matched to a gene: 5. This CDR3 comprises 14 residues. CDR3 in DNA: TGCGCCAGCGGGACAGGGGCGGCGAATGAAAAACTGTTTTTT. It is translated as CASGTGAANEKLFF.

The chain links TRBV30 to TRBJ2-7; TRBD1 matches 9 bases. V shed 0 bases and J 5 bases; nucleotides not matched to a gene: 5. CDR1 and CDR2 (germline): GTSNPN, SVGIG (reference sequence). This CDR3 has 14 residues. The CDR3 is CAWSVQGAIHEQYF. The CDR3 coding sequence is TGTGCCTGGAGTGTACAGGGGGCTATCCACGAGCAGTACTTC.

The chain recombines TRBV5-1 with TRBJ2-2, with 7 bases that match TRBD2. The CDR3 is made up of 14 amino acids. V lost 4 bases to trimming and J lost 2 bases; unmatched junction nucleotides: 2. Germline V gene data show CDR1 as SGHRS and CDR2 as YFSETQ. CDR3 in amino acids: CASSGDYNTGELFF. The CDR3 DNA is TGCGCCAGCAGCGGGGACTATAACACCGGGGAGCTGTTTTTT.

This chain joins TRBV9 and TRBJ2-2, with D possibly being TRBD2 (5 bases). The V gene lost 4 bases and the J gene lost 9 bases, with 16 bases spanning the gap. Germline V lookup: CDR1 SGDLS, CDR2 YYNGEE. CDR3 size: 14 residues. CDR3 nucleotides: TGTGCCAGCAGCAAGAGTAGCGAAAACCGGGAGCTGTTTTTT. Amino acid sequence: CASSKSSENRELFF.

V and J are TRBV29-1 and TRBJ1-4; 7 nucleotides match TRBD1. J lost 3 bases, V lost 5 bases, and 6 bases had no gene match. The length of the CDR3 is 14 residues. CDR1 is SQVTM and CDR2 is ANQGSEA in the germline V gene. CDR3 bases: TGCAGCGTTTTAAGGGGACAGTCTAATGAAAAACTGTTTTTT. The encoded protein is CSVLRGQSNEKLFF.

This chain uses TRBV4-1 with TRBJ1-5, with TRBD1 matching over 7 bases. Germline assignment: CDR1 MGHRA and CDR2 YSYEKL. V was clipped by 2 bases and J by 2 bases; unmatched bases: 3. The CDR3 has 15 amino acids. This chain's CDR3 is CASSQNRGGNQPQHF. CDR3 in DNA: TGCGCCAGCAGCCAAAACAGGGGAGGCAATCAGCCCCAGCATTTT.